This TCR beta chain comes out of a study of blood T cell repertoires in COVID-19. Turning to the study itself: T cells, B-cell-depleted T cells, or PBMCs provided the cDNA or gDNA that served as material.

The germline CDR1 and CDR2 sequences are SGHRS and YFSETQ. This CDR3 is built from 13 residues. Trimming left V 4 bases short and J 1 base short, with 8 bases between. Profiling relied on immunoSEQ multiplex PCR, and the TCRdb table lists in-frame clones only, not all of them. The sample holds 150,000 to 200,000 clones, 89% seen once. The TCR sequence derives from a young man who had recovered from COVID-19. Sequenced: peripheral blood. The chain is built from TRBV5-1 and TRBJ2-5; D call uncertain. In DNA form, the CDR3 reads TGCGCCAGCAGCCTAAGCACCCAAGAGACCCAGTACTTC. Protein sequence: CASSLSTQETQYF.